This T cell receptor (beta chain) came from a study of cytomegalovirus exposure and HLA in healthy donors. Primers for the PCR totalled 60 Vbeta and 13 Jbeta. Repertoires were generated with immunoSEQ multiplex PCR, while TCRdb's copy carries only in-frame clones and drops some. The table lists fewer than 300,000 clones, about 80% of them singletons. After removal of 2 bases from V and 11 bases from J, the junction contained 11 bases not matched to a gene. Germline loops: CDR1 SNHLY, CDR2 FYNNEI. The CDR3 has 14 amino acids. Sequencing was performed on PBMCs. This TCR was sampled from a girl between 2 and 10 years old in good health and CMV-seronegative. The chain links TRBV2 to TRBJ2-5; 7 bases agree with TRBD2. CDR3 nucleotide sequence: TGTGCCAGCAGTGAAAGGACTAGGGATTTGGAGCAGTACTTC. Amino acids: CASSERTRDLEQYF.